The source of this T cell receptor beta chain is a study of shared clonotypes between healthy human individuals. CD45RO-negative cells were positively selected for CCR7, leaving out terminally differentiated effector memory CD45RA+ cells. Note on this clone: The target antigen is unknown.

Data came from immunoSEQ multiplex PCR; TCRdb stores just in-frame clones and leaves some out. The data contain around 700,000 clones, roughly nine tenths of them seen just once; the ten biggest clones take up 24%. Study observations and caveats: Sequencing depth was predicted to influence how clonotypes are shared among donors.

V was pared by 5 bases and J by 2 bases, with 8 bases of the junction left unmatched. This CDR3 is built from 15 residues. Germline V CDR1 and CDR2: SGHTA, FQGNSA. The chain combines TRBV7-2 with TRBJ2-5, with 7 bases aligning to TRBD2. This clonotype originated in a man aged 30 to 39 in good health. Sequenced material: naive CD8+ T cells sorted from blood. CDR3 region: CASSHLAEIQETQYF. DNA of the CDR3: TGTGCCAGCAGCCATCTAGCGGAAATACAAGAGACCCAGTACTTC.